This T cell receptor (beta chain) is from a study of T cells after yellow fever vaccination. As TCR cDNA was made by 5'RACE template switching, a universal primer site and UMIs were added. TCRdb redid the calling of the 5' RACE reads with MiXCR, one entry per CDR3 protein. The profile shows 450,000 to 600,000 distinct CDR3 sequences, about a sixth of them singletons. This CDR3 is 13 amino acids long. Looked up from germline, CDR1 is LNHDA and CDR2 is SQIVND (reference sequence). Trimming took 4 bases from V and 7 from J, leaving 11 bases between them. J is TRBJ1-5 and V is TRBV19; D not certain. This clonotype was obtained from a man younger than 35 who received the YFV17D yellow fever vaccine. Here the sequenced sample was PBMCs, taken less than 6 days after the first yellow fever vaccination. The CDR3 is CASSTPGSQPQHF. The CDR3 DNA reads as TGTGCCAGTAGTACCCCGGGGAGCCAGCCCCAGCATTTT.